The present T cell receptor beta chain was sequenced within a study of shared clonotypes between healthy human individuals. Study-level results: Naive subsets generally had larger estimated richness than memory subsets. Limitation of the genetic and exposure-history diversity represented came from the few donors. When compared with the clonotypes that were shared by all four sorted-subset donors, the non-shared clonotypes turned out to have lower generation probabilities.

Using immunoSEQ multiplex PCR, the repertoire was profiled, and TCRdb retains in-frame clones only, with some absent. The table includes some 550,000 clones, around 97% detected once. Turning to this clone: Its cognate antigen is unknown.

The sequence was obtained from a woman aged 25 to 39 in good health. The material sequenced was naive CD4+ T cells sorted from blood. Subset described: CD45RA+ positively selected.

CDR3: CASSLVARSMNTEAFF. In DNA, the CDR3 is TGTGCCAGCAGCTTAGTTGCGAGAAGCATGAACACTGAAGCTTTCTTT. The chain carries TRBV7-2 and TRBJ1-1; D remains unclear. This CDR3 contains 16 residues. Trimming took off 1 base at V and 0 bases at J, with 12 bases between the two ends. Per germline, CDR1 SGHTA and CDR2 FQGNSA. Full variable domain (outside the CDR3, taken from reference TRBV7-2 and TRBJ1-1): GAGVSQSPSNKVTEKGKDVELRCDPISGHTALYWYRQSLGQGLEFLIYFQGNSAPDKSGLPSDRFSAERTGGSVSTLTIQRTQQEDSAVYLCASSLVARSMNTEAFFGQGTRLTVV.